Below are 8 T cell receptor beta chains sequenced from a single sample in a study of T-cell reconstitution after alpha-beta-depleted transplantation in children. During its preparation, the TCRbeta library received unique molecular identifiers. Via MiXCR, TCRdb re-called the PCR reads, giving one row per CDR3 protein. The sample shows roughly 280,000 distinct CDR3 sequences, around a tenth of them seen only once. Sequencing was performed on peripheral blood, taken 180 days after TCRalphabeta/CD19-depleted stem cell transplant. The receptors come from a male patient between 2 and 10 years old who had a stem cell transplant for chronic granulomatous disease, so the T cells may come from the graft donor.

Ten or more counts support this clonotype. The chain recombines TRBV7-2 with TRBJ2-2, with D unresolved. Looked up from germline, CDR1 is SGHTA and CDR2 is FQGNSA. CDR3 length: 14 amino acids. V gave up 3 bases and J gave up 7 bases, with 12 bases separating them. The CDR3 nucleotides read TGTGCCAGCAGCTTTTCCCTTGTCGGCGGGGAGCTGTTTTTT. Amino acids: CASSFSLVGGELFF.

Concerning this clonotype: A much larger clone lies one base from this, so it may be a read error. The V call is TRBV5-1, the J call TRBJ2-7; D possibly matches TRBD1 or TRBD2 (7 bases each). This CDR3 is 14 amino acids long. Germline-derived CDR1 and CDR2 are SGHRS and YFSETQ. For the CDR3, the DNA is TGCGCCCGCAGCTTGGGGAGGGGGCTACCCGAGCAGTACTTC. This encodes CARSLGRGLPEQYF.

This clonotype was found many times. The rearrangement uses TRBV11-2 and TRBJ2-6, with TRBD1 identical over 11 bases. V shed 1 base and J 0 bases; nucleotides not matched to a gene: 2. The germline V gene encodes CDR1 SGHAT and CDR2 FQNNGV. The CDR3 is made up of 18 amino acids. The CDR3 region is CASSLGGTGGSGANVLTF. The CDR3 DNA reads as TGTGCCAGCAGCTTAGGTGGGACAGGGGGCTCTGGGGCCAACGTCCTGACTTTC.

This clonotype was picked up a small number of times. The genes are TRBV29-1 and TRBJ1-2; D is ambiguous. V lost 1 base and J 4 bases, leaving 25 bases between the germline ends. The CDR3 has 18 amino acids. The germline V gene has CDR1 SQVTM and CDR2 ANQGSEA. This CDR3 reads CSVEGEENKLFQTYGYTF. The CDR3 nucleotides are TGCAGCGTTGAAGGAGAGGAAAATAAACTCTTCCAGACCTATGGCTACACCTTC.

This clonotype appeared many times. This chain connects TRBV4-2 to TRBJ1-2; 9 bases are shared with TRBD1. This CDR3 is 18 amino acids long. The germline V gene encodes CDR1 LGHNA and CDR2 YNFKEQ. V trimming: 3 bases; J trimming: 7 bases; junction bases outside the gene matches: 18. CDR3 loop: CASSHQLGAAGQGSGYTF. CDR3 DNA sequence: TGTGCCAGCAGCCATCAGTTGGGAGCGGCGGGACAGGGCTCTGGCTACACCTTC.

The rearrangement joins TRBV12-3 or TRBV12-4 to TRBJ2-2; tentative D call: TRBD1 (5 bases). V was trimmed by 6 bases and J by 1 base, leaving 9 bases between them. The CDR3 consists of 14 residues. This chain's CDR3 is CASSRGQNTGELFF. CDR3 DNA: TGTGCCAGCAGCCGCGGACAGAACACCGGGGAGCTGTTTTTT.

This clonotype was recorded many times. The chain combines TRBV4-2 with TRBJ2-7; 7 bases are shared with TRBD2. Germline V CDR1 and CDR2: LGHNA, YNFKEQ. The ends lost 1 base at V and 6 bases at J; junction bases unmatched: 9. This CDR3 is built from 15 residues. This chain's CDR3 is CASSQGGSLGPEQYF. CDR3 DNA sequence: TGTGCCAGCAGCCAAGGCGGGAGCCTGGGCCCCGAGCAGTACTTC.

This clonotype was seen just once. V is TRBV5-1 and J is TRBJ2-1, with 8 bases matching TRBD2. Germline V gene data show CDR1 as SGHRS and CDR2 as YFSETQ. There are 14 residues in the CDR3. Trimming at V came to 4 bases and at J to 4 bases, leaving 4 bases not matched to a gene. In nucleotides, the CDR3 is TGCGCCAGCAGCCGAGCGGGAGCTTACAATGAGCAGTTCTTC. Residues: CASSRAGAYNEQFF.